This is a list of T cell receptor beta chains from one sample in a study of cytomegalovirus exposure and HLA in healthy donors. TCRdb's table, derived via immunoSEQ multiplex PCR, lists solely in-frame clones and lacks some. The profile shows around 180,000 clones, more than 75% of them singletons. Sequenced sample: PBMCs. Receptors originate from a woman in her late teens or twenties in good health and CMV-seronegative. Each CDR3 is given with its conserved first and last residue.

J: TRBJ1-1
V: TRBV4-1
CDR3: CASSHTFLGGSATEAFF

J: TRBJ2-5
V: TRBV5-1
CDR3: CASSSPGTETQYF

J: TRBJ1-1
V: TRBV30
CDR3: CAWSKDRDVTEAFF

J: TRBJ1-1
V: TRBV5-8
CDR3: CASTRQGAWTEAFF

J: TRBJ1-5
V: TRBV10-3
CDR3: CAISAGGASSGQPQHF

J: TRBJ1-5
V: TRBV19
CDR3: CASSIAGQGADQPQHF

J: TRBJ1-3
V: TRBV18
CDR3: CASSMSSGNTIYF

J: TRBJ2-7
V: TRBV10-3
CDR3: CAGGSGSYEQYF

J: TRBJ2-5
V: TRBV6-5
CDR3: CASSYSGRGTAQYF

J: TRBJ2-2
V: TRBV27
CDR3: CATSGQGISGELFF

J: TRBJ2-7
V: TRBV7-8
CDR3: CASSLAFGDRGSYEQYF

J: TRBJ1-2
V: TRBV5-4
CDR3: CASRPHGNYGYTF

J: TRBJ2-7
V: TRBV10-2
CDR3: CATAVVDEQYF

J: TRBJ1-4
V: TRBV5-6
CDR3: CASSLEGVGEKLFF

J: TRBJ2-1
V: TRBV6-1
CDR3: CASSEAGLAPYNEQFF

J: TRBJ1-5
V: TRBV6-5
CDR3: CASKIRGASQPQHF

J: TRBJ1-5
V: TRBV4-1
CDR3: CASSDGQLNQPQHF

J: TRBJ2-2
V: TRBV11-2
CDR3: CASSYGQTGELFF

J: TRBJ2-5
V: TRBV14
CDR3: CASSQPGWETQYF

J: TRBJ2-5
V: TRBV6-1
CDR3: CASSEVAVYQETQYF

J: TRBJ2-1
V: TRBV6-8
CDR3: CASSYDGGVSYNEQFF

J: TRBJ1-6
V: TRBV18
CDR3: CASSPGRQGNSPLHF

J: TRBJ2-1
V: TRBV10-2
CDR3: CASRDRVYNEQFF

J: TRBJ2-5
V: TRBV27
CDR3: CASGPQGLAGETQYF

J: TRBJ1-5
V: TRBV4-1
CDR3: CASSQWTGGSGQPQHF

J: TRBJ2-3
V: TRBV27
CDR3: CASKVAGTKTFTDTQYF

J: TRBJ2-7
V: TRBV11-1
CDR3: CASSLGHIFYEQYF

J: TRBJ2-2
V: TRBV27
CDR3: CASSGLAGSAGELFF

J: TRBJ1-1
V: TRBV7-9
CDR3: CASSLAFGGGSTEAFF

J: TRBJ2-2
V: TRBV29-1
CDR3: CSVGQSTGELFF

J: TRBJ1-1
V: TRBV5-4
CDR3: CASSRPGLMNTEAFF

J: TRBJ1-1
V: TRBV29-1
CDR3: CSVALGQGNTEAFF

J: TRBJ2-1
V: TRBV4-1
CDR3: CASSHIVGTSGTYNEQFF

J: TRBJ1-4
V: TRBV2
CDR3: CASSETGGNEKLFF

J: TRBJ1-6
V: TRBV7-8
CDR3: CASSLGGFLNSPLHF

J: TRBJ2-1
V: TRBV7-3
CDR3: CASSIAGGNTYNEQFF

J: TRBJ2-1
V: TRBV4-1
CDR3: CASTSQGQYGQFF

J: TRBJ1-1
V: TRBV9
CDR3: CASSVGQGGMNTEAFF

J: TRBJ2-1
V: TRBV9
CDR3: CASSVVGTGSVDEQFF

J: TRBJ1-1
V: TRBV6-6
CDR3: CATEGNTEAFF

J: TRBJ2-5
V: TRBV2
CDR3: CASSPFFSAVETQYF

J: TRBJ1-5
V: TRBV19
CDR3: CASSISSGTIYQPQHF

J: TRBJ1-1
V: TRBV25-1
CDR3: CASSRQGADTEAFF

J: TRBJ1-2
V: TRBV18
CDR3: CASSSDSYYGYTF

J: TRBJ2-5
V: TRBV5-1
CDR3: CASSLGWLQGAQETQYF

J: TRBJ2-7
V: TRBV29-1
CDR3: CSVVPQGIYEQYF

J: TRBJ1-5
V: TRBV4-1
CDR3: CASSQTHPQVGPQHF

J: TRBJ1-4
V: TRBV19
CDR3: CASTPGRGAEKLFF

J: TRBJ1-5
V: TRBV27
CDR3: CASSLRGSNQPQHF

J: TRBJ1-5
V: TRBV27
CDR3: CASSFQGADQPQHF

J: TRBJ1-2
V: TRBV5-1
CDR3: CASSPGPRGHGYTF

J: TRBJ2-5
V: TRBV5-1
CDR3: CASSLVSGRSGETQYF